The sequence of this TCR beta chain was determined in a study of shared clonotypes between healthy human individuals (TCRdb year 2020). A note on the overall study: The cohort included three men and a couple of women between 18 and 49 years of age. To increase sequencing depth and limit assay-specific biases, TCR repertoire library preparation and sequencing were carried out by different laboratories using diverse techniques. Per donor, three plates each were used for CD4 naive and CD4 memory, two for CD8 naive, and one for CD8 memory. Each donor's leukapheresis produced roughly between about 0.85 and 10 billion PBMCs. Blood TCR repertoires of roughly five healthy adults were deeply sequenced to estimate repertoire size and the extent of clonotype sharing between individuals. What the authors observed across the whole study: Pairwise subsampling led to the expectation that sequencing depth would affect the degree of clonotype sharing among donors. Sharing across a few donors was observed for roughly 5% of naive CD4, under 4% of naive CD8, 2% to 2.5% of memory CD4, and approximately 0.41% of memory CD8 clonotypes. Because the study included only a small number of donors, the genetic and exposure-history diversity represented was limited. Sampling was restricted to blood, and TCR repertoires in tissue are likely to differ from TCR repertoires in blood. Estimated clonotype richness was generally larger for naive than for memory subsets. Rarefaction of sorted-subset datasets indicated incomplete sequencing despite the large sequencing depth. Compared with non-shared clonotypes, clonotypes shared by all four sorted-subset donors had higher generation probabilities.

About this clone itself: This receptor's antigen is unknown. Per-base quality was not reported, and no clone a single base away is much larger than it.

TCR CDR3 regions were amplified from genomic DNA by multiplex PCR using the deep immunoSEQ assay. Genomic DNA extracted from each cell subset was distributed evenly over all wells of several immunoSEQ 96-well plates, and each plate served as one replicate. For sorted subsets, each replicate PCR was loaded with approximately 0.2 ug genomic DNA, equivalent to about 33,000 T cell genomes. The purified libraries were quantified using a Qubit 3.0 fluorometer, sized with a Bioanalyzer 2100, and then quantified again using the KAPA Library Quantification kit. Every immunoSEQ 96-well plate was sequenced on a dedicated single-read 150-cycle Illumina NextSeq 550 flow cell. The authors processed their data as follows. Because only junctional sequences without quality scores were contained in the immunoSEQ output, filtering matching that applied to full-length reads could not be performed. Sequences were annotated with PyIR, a Python wrapper for IgBLAST v1.9, and V/J genes and CDR3 were assigned using IMGT germline references. Reads with weak V/J assignments (E-value above 1e-6), missing CDR3, stop codons, out-of-frame junctions, or ambiguous translated residues were removed. V3J clonotypes were defined as sequences sharing an identical inferred V gene, J gene, and CDR3 amino acid sequence. Percentage overlap between repertoires was computed as shared unique clonotypes divided by the size of the smaller repertoire. RTK rarefaction, the Chao1 estimator, and Recon v2.1 estimates of unobserved clonotypes were used to assess repertoire richness. For all TCRbeta clonotypes obtained by the gDNA method from a few donors, generation probabilities were computed with OLGA. Not all clones reach the TCRdb copy of this immuneACCESS table, which keeps in-frame sequences only. Checked studies attribute under half of the gap to unresolved V genes and leave the rest unexplained. The DNA was the basis for D and trimming; V, J and clone size are from that table. The sample records 1.4 million or so clones, 98% of which are singletons. The ten largest make up approximately 0.4% of the sample.

V trim: 3 bases; J trim: 2 bases; unmatched bases: 8. CDR1 and CDR2 were assigned from the germline V gene (reference sequence) as MNHEY and SMNVEV. The CDR3 sequence holds 17 residues, the cysteine and phenylalanine included. Only the CDR3 region is kept as DNA, spanning 51 bases read in frame from base 1. The donors were healthy, HIV-negative adults with no recently reported acute infections or vaccinations. Every donor was a Caucasian adult living in Nashville, Tennessee, USA. Magnetic negative selection was used to enrich CD4+ T cells, after which naive cells were positively selected on CD45RA and the negative fraction became the memory subset. Blood was obtained by leukapheresis, after which PBMCs were separated by Ficoll-Histopaque density gradient centrifugation and cryopreserved in liquid nitrogen vapor phase. Analytical flow cytometry was used to check the purity and quantity of each magnetically sorted T cell population. From each sorted fraction, genomic DNA was isolated and quantified by UV absorbance on a Nanodrop 2000c.

Sequencing was carried out using naive CD4+ T cells sorted from blood. What this sample's cell subset or site label stands for: CD45RA+ positively selected. The rearrangement combines TRBV27 with TRBJ2-7, with 12 middle bases fitting TRBD2. This receptor was taken from a man aged 25 to 45 in good health. At the DNA level, the sequence is TGTGCCAGCAGTTTCCGCCGCTCTAGCGGGAGGGCCTACGAGCAGTACTTC. This gives the protein CASSFRRSSGRAYEQYF.